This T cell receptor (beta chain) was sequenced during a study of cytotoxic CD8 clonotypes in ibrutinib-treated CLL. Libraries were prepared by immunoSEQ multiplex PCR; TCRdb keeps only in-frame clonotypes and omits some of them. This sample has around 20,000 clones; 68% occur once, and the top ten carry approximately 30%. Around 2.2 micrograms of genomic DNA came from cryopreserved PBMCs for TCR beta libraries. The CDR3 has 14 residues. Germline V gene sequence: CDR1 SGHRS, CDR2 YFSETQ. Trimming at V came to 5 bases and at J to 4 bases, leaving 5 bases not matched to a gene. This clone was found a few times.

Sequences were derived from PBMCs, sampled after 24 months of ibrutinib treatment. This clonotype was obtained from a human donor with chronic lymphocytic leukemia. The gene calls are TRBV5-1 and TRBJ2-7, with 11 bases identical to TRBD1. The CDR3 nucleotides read TGCGCCAGCAGTGTCGGGACAGGGGGTTACGAGCAGTACTTC. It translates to CASSVGTGGYEQYF. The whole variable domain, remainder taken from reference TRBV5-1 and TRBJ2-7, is KAGVTQTPRYLIKTRGQQVTLSCSPISGHRSVSWYQQTPGQGLQFLFEYFSETQRNKGNFPGRFSGRQFSNSRSEMNVSTLELGDSALYLCASSVGTGGYEQYFGPGTRLTVT.